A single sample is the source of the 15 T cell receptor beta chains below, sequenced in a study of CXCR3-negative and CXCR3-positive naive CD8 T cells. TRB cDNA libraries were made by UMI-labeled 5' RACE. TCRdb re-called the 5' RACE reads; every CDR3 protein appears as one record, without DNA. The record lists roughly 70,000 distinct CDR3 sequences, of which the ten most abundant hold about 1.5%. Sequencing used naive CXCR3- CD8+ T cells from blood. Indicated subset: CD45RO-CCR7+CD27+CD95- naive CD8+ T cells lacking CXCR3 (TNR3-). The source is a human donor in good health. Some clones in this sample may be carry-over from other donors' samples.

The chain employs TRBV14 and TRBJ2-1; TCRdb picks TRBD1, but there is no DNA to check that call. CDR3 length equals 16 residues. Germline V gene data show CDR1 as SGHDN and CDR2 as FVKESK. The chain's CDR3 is CASSQGTGELHNEQFF.

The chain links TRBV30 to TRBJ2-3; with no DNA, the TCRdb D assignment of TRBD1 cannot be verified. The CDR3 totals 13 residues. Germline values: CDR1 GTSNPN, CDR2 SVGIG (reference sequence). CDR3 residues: CAWSATGYDTQYF.

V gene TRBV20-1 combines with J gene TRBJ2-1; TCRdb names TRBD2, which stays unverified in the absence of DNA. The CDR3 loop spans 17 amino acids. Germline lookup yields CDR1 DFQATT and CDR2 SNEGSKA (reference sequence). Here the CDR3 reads CSTGVESGGQPYNEQFF.

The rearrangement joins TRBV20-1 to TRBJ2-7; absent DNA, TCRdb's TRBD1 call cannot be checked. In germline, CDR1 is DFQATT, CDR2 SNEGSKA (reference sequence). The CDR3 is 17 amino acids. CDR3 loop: CSARAPSGTGVSYEQYF.

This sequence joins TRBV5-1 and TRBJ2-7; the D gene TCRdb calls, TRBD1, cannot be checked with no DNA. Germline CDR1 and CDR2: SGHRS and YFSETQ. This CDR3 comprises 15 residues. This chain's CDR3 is CASSLAQGFSYEQYF.

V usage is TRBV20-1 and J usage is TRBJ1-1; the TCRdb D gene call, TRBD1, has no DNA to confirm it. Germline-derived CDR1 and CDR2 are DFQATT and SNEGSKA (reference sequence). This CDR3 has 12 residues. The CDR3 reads CSARSGGAEAFF.

The CDR3 region is CSVLEGYEQYF. This chain uses TRBV29-1 with TRBJ2-7; TCRdb picks TRBD2, but there is no DNA to check that call. Per the germline V gene, CDR1 is SQVTM and CDR2 is ANQGSEA. The CDR3 length is 11 residues.

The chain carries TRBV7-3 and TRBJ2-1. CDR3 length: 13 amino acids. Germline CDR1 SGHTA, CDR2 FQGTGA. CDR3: CASSSDIYNEQFF.

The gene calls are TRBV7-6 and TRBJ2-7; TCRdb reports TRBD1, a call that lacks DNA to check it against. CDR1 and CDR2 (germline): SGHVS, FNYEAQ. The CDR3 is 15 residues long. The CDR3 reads CASSDPEGGKYEQYF.

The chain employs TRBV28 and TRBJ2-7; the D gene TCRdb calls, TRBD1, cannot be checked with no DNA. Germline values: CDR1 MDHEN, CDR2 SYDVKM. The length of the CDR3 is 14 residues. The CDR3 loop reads CASSPLDRSYEQYF.

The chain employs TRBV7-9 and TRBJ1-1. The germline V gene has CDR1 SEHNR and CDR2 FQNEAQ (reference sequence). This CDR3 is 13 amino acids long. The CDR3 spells CASSSPSGTEAFF.

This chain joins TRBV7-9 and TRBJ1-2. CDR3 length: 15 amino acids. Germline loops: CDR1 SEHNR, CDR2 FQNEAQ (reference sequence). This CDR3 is CASSLAPDDSHGYTF. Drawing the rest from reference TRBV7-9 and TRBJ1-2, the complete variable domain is DTGVSQNPRHKITKRGQNVTFRCDPISEHNRLYWYRQTLGQGPEFLTYFQNEAQLEKSRLLSDRFSAERPKGSFSTLEIQRTEQGDSAMYLCASSLAPDDSHGYTFGSGTRLTVV.

CDR3 amino acids: CASNPIQDSPYGYTF. V gene TRBV3-1 combines with J gene TRBJ1-2; there is no DNA to check the TCRdb D call of TRBD1. Per the germline V gene, CDR1 is LGHDT and CDR2 is YNNKEL (reference sequence). The CDR3 has 15 amino acids.

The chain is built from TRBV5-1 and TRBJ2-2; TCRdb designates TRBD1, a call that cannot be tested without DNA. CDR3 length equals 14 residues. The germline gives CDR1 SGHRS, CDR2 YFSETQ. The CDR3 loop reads CASSLFWGPGELFF.

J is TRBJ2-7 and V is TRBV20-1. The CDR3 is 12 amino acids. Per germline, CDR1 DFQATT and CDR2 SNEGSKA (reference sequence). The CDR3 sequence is CSAKDVFYEQYF.